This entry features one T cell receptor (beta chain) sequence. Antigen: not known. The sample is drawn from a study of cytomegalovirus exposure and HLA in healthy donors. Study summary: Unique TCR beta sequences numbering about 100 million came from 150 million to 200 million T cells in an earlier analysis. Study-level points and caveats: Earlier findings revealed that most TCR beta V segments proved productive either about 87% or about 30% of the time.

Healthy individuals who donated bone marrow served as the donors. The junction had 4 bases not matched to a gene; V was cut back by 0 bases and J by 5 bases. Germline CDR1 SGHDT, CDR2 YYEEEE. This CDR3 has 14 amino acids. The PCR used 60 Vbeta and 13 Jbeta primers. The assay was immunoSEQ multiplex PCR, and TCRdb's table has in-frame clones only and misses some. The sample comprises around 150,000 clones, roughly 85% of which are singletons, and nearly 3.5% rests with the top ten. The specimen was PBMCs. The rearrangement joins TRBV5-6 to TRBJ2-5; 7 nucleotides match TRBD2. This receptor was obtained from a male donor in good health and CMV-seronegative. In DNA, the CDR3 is TGTGCCAGCAGCTTGGCGGGGGGATGGGAGACCCAGTACTTC. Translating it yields CASSLAGGWETQYF.